The 8 T cell receptor beta chains below all came from one sample that was sequenced in a study of blood T cell repertoires in COVID-19. The assay was immunoSEQ multiplex PCR, and TCRdb's table has in-frame clones only and misses some. In the table there are 260,000 or so clones, 75% to 90% of which are singletons. The source material was peripheral blood. The receptors stem from a human donor in a cohort sampled during active COVID-19.

This chain joins TRBV4-2 and TRBJ2-5; D is perhaps TRBD2 (5 bases). Trimming took off 0 bases at V and 5 bases at J, with 16 bases between the two ends. CDR1 LGHNA and CDR2 YNFKEQ come from the germline V gene. The CDR3 runs 16 residues. CDR3 bases: TGTGCCAGCAGCCAAGATTGGGCTCGCTCGGGGGAGACCCAGTACTTC. Translated: CASSQDWARSGETQYF.

The V and J genes are TRBV18 and TRBJ1-2; 7 nucleotides line up with TRBD1. CDR3 length equals 15 residues. V shed 3 bases, J shed 5 bases, and the junction held 9 bases outside the gene matches. Germline V lookup: CDR1 KGHSH, CDR2 LQKENI. The CDR3 DNA follows: TGTGCCAGCTCACCCCCGGCAGGGGGTGTATATGGCTACACCTTC. Translated, it gives CASSPPAGGVYGYTF.

In this sample, this clone turned up a few times. The V call is TRBV11-2, the J call TRBJ2-7; D is unresolved. Germline-derived CDR1 and CDR2 are SGHAT and FQNNGV. V dropped 5 bases and J dropped 0 bases, with 14 bases sitting between them. The CDR3 runs 15 residues. Written as DNA, the CDR3 is TGTGCCAGCAGCACACAGCTTCTACCCTCCTACGAGCAGTACTTC. This codes for CASSTQLLPSYEQYF. Variable domain in full (rest from reference TRBV11-2 and TRBJ2-7): EAGVAQSPRYKIIEKRQSVAFWCNPISGHATLYWYQQILGQGPKLLIQFQNNGVVDDSQLPKDRFSAERLKGVDSTLKIQPAKLEDSAVYLCASSTQLLPSYEQYFGPGTRLTVT.

This chain connects TRBV4-3 to TRBJ1-6; D gene unclear. V was shortened by 1 base and J by 6 bases, with 4 bases between the two germline ends. Per the germline V gene, CDR1 is LGHNA and CDR2 is YSLEER. This CDR3 spans 13 amino acids. The CDR3 DNA is TGCGCCAGCAGCCAAGCAGTTAATTCACCCCTCCACTTT. Translated: CASSQAVNSPLHF.

The rearrangement uses TRBV24-1 and TRBJ2-5, with 9 bases matching TRBD2. The CDR3 length is 17 residues. The V segment lost 4 bases and the J segment 1 base; nucleotides outside the gene matches: 9. Germline values: CDR1 KGHDR, CDR2 SFDVKD. CDR3 bases: TGTGCCACCAGTGAAGCTGGGACTAGCAGAACCCAAGAGACCCAGTACTTC. It translates to CATSEAGTSRTQETQYF.

The genes are TRBV23-1 and TRBJ2-7; TRBD2 matches at 10 bases. TRBV23-1 is marked as an open reading frame, function uncertain. The CDR3 contains 17 residues. V was clipped by 10 bases and J by 5 bases; unmatched bases: 20. The CDR3 reads CATHRRASGSSRDEQYF. The DNA of the CDR3 is TGCGCCACCCACCGCCGGGCTAGCGGGAGTTCGCGCGACGAGCAGTACTTC.

This clone was observed a single time. CDR3 protein: CASSRDRGSLGIHGYTF. The CDR3 nucleotides are TGTGCCAGCAGCCGAGACAGGGGATCCCTGGGGATCCATGGCTACACCTTC. V usage is TRBV6-6 and J usage is TRBJ1-2; 8 bases line up with TRBD1. V was pared by 6 bases and J by 6 bases, with 18 bases of the junction left unmatched. CDR3 length: 17 residues. CDR1 MNHNY and CDR2 SVGAGI come from the germline V gene (reference sequence).

The rearrangement uses TRBV29-1 and TRBJ2-7, with D possibly matching TRBD2 (6 bases). The length of the CDR3 is 13 residues. The germline V and J ends were trimmed by 4 bases and 2 bases, with 12 bases remaining between them. Per the germline V gene, CDR1 is SQVTM and CDR2 is ANQGSEA. As DNA, the CDR3 is TGCAGCGTTGGTCAGGGAGGAACCTACGAGCAGTACTTC. Its protein is CSVGQGGTYEQYF.